The 26 T cell receptor beta chains listed next were all sequenced from one sample in a study of blood T cells in healthy people across ages (dated by TCRdb to between 2014 and 2017). Preparation of the library involved 5' RACE. The run used an Illumina HiSeq 2500. A second about 7 to 12 cycle PCR used a sample-barcoded 5' primer and a J-beta primer mix. TCRdb itself trimmed the public reads at Q25 with fastp, ran MiXCR and retained productive beta chains. CDR3 protein sequences are deduplicated, and each keeps its most common genes and DNA. The sample table records about 1.6 million distinct CDR3 sequences; about 31% of these occur just once. Together, the top ten hold about 11% of the sample. Sequencing input: blood. The receptor set was obtained from a woman in her twenties or thirties in good health.

Worth noting for this clonotype: A much larger clone is a single base away; this may be a read error. The V call is TRBV25-1, the J call TRBJ2-7, with D possibly being TRBD2 (5 bases). Germline loops: CDR1 MGHDK, CDR2 SYGVNS. The CDR3 totals 11 residues. V lost 8 bases to trimming and J lost 5 bases, with 10 bases between them. This CDR3 is CASGGPNEQYF. The CDR3 nucleotides read TGTGCCAGCGGAGGCCCCAACGAGCAGTACTTC.

This clonotype was found once. J is TRBJ2-5 and V is TRBV7-2; perhaps TRBD2 as D (5 bases). The DNA end favors TRBJ2-7, so the J call may be wrong. The CDR3 consists of 13 residues. Germline V gene data show CDR1 as SGHTA and CDR2 as FQGNSA. The CDR3 sequence is CASLIYRGLEQYF. The CDR3 DNA follows: TGTGCCAGCTTGATATACCGGGGTCTCGAGCAGTACTTC.

In DNA form, the CDR3 reads TGTGCCAGCAGGCGGGACGGGCAGGGCACCGGGGAGCTGTTTTTT. Amino acid sequence: CASRRDGQGTGELFF. The rearrangement links TRBV12-3 or TRBV12-4 to TRBJ2-2, with a weak D call TRBD2 (6 bases). The CDR3 sequence is 15 residues long. The V gene lost 6 bases and the J gene lost 4 bases, with 15 bases spanning the gap.

This clonotype has just a few counts. The chain links TRBV7-3 to TRBJ1-6; D gene unclear. Trimming pared 5 bases from V and 8 bases from J, leaving 13 bases between. The CDR3 is 14 amino acids. Germline V gene sequence: CDR1 SGHTA, CDR2 FQGTGA. CDR3 amino acids: CASSPTGSDSPLHF. The CDR3 DNA follows: TGTGCCAGCAGCCCGACGGGGTCCGATTCACCCCTCCACTTT.

This chain connects TRBV4-1 to TRBJ2-7; 7 nucleotides agree with TRBD1. The V and J ends lost 1 base and 9 bases, in that order; junction bases with no gene match: 9. Germline V gene sequence: CDR1 MGHRA, CDR2 YSYEKL. The CDR3 covers 14 residues. The CDR3 region has the DNA TGCGCCAGCAGCCAAGTATGGCCAGGGGGACGGCAGTACTTC. It is translated as CASSQVWPGGRQYF.

The chain links TRBV6-2 or TRBV6-3 to TRBJ2-3, with D perhaps being TRBD1 or TRBD2 (5 bases each). From germline, CDR1 is MNHEY and CDR2 SVGEGT. Trimming removed 11 bases from V and 4 bases from J, with 19 bases in between. This CDR3 spans 14 amino acids. The CDR3 DNA reads as TGTGCCGGCACCAAGGGTGGGACGGCAGATACGCAGTATTTT. Its protein product is CAGTKGGTADTQYF.

This chain links TRBV30 with TRBJ1-1, with D maybe TRBD1 (6 bases). The germline V gene has CDR1 GTSNPN and CDR2 SVGIG (reference sequence). The CDR3 totals 14 residues. The V and J ends lost 0 bases and 3 bases respectively, with 11 bases between them. In nucleotides, the CDR3 is TGTGCCTGGAGTGTTTCGTACAGGGACACTGAAGCTTTCTTT. Translated, it gives CAWSVSYRDTEAFF.

This clonotype was seen a few times. This chain connects TRBV7-2 to TRBJ2-1; 10 bases align to TRBD1. Germline V gene data show CDR1 as SGHTA and CDR2 as FQGNSA. This CDR3 has 16 residues. The V gene end was trimmed by 3 bases and the J gene end by 5 bases; junction bases not matched to a gene: 7. CDR3 protein: CASSLKIGTGDNEQFF. Written as DNA, the CDR3 is TGTGCCAGCAGCTTGAAAATCGGGACAGGGGACAATGAGCAGTTCTTC.

In its sample, this clonotype was seen a few times. V gene TRBV11-2 combines with J gene TRBJ2-4; 11 bases line up with TRBD2. J lost 7 bases, V lost 5 bases, and 7 bases had no gene match. The germline CDR1 and CDR2 sequences are SGHAT and FQNNGV. CDR3 length: 15 amino acids. DNA of the CDR3: TGTGCCAGCAGCCCAACTAGCGGGAGAGAGAACATTCAGTACTTC. This translates into CASSPTSGRENIQYF.

The chain is built from TRBV28 and TRBJ2-5; no clear D. Gene TRBJ2-7 matches the end of the DNA better, so the J call may be wrong. The CDR3 loop spans 11 amino acids. Germline CDR1 MDHEN, CDR2 SYDVKM. The CDR3 loop is CATFKGYEQYF. The CDR3 DNA sequence: TGTGCCACCTTTAAAGGGTACGAGCAGTACTTC.

The chain recombines TRBV3-1 with TRBJ2-1; 8 bases agree with TRBD1. The V gene end was trimmed by 5 bases and the J gene end by 4 bases; junction bases not matched to a gene: 13. CDR3 size: 17 residues. The germline V gene has CDR1 LGHDT and CDR2 YNNKEL (reference sequence). The DNA of the CDR3 is TGTGCCAGCAGCTGGCTGGGACAGGCGCCTTCATACAATGAGCAGTTCTTC. Translated: CASSWLGQAPSYNEQFF.

This clonotype was seen a handful of times. The chain carries TRBV4-1 and TRBJ2-5, with 10 bases aligning to TRBD2. The J call may be wrong; the DNA end is better matched by TRBJ2-7. The CDR3 contains 18 residues. The germline CDR1 and CDR2 sequences are MGHRA and YSYEKL. The CDR3, as DNA: TGCGCCAGCAGCCAAGGGATTAGCGGGGGGTTTGGGGTCTACGAGCAGTACTTC. Protein product: CASSQGISGGFGVYEQYF.

This clonotype has ten or more counts. The rearrangement links TRBV5-6 to TRBJ2-1; TRBD1 aligns across 7 bases. Germline loops: CDR1 SGHDT, CDR2 YYEEEE. The CDR3 loop spans 13 amino acids. Losses at the gene ends were 3 bases for V and 7 bases for J; bases not matched to a gene: 4. CDR3 coding DNA: TGTGCCAGCAGCTACGACAGGGTGAATGAGCAGTTCTTC. Translated, it gives CASSYDRVNEQFF.

This chain links TRBV12-3 or TRBV12-4 with TRBJ2-3; perhaps TRBD2 as D (6 bases). Trimming shortened V by 3 bases and J by 11 bases, and 21 bases separated the two germline ends. The CDR3 runs to 15 residues. The DNA of the CDR3 is TGTGCCAGCAGTTTTGGACTAAAGGGAGCAGATGTGCAGTATTTT. Residues: CASSFGLKGADVQYF.

The sample holds a few counts of this clonotype. This may come from a read error, since a much larger clone is one base off. The chain combines TRBV24-1 with TRBJ2-3; D is unclear. CDR1 is KGHDR, CDR2 SFDVKD, per germline. This CDR3 is built from 11 residues. The V and J ends lost 6 bases and 4 bases respectively, with 4 bases between them. Written as DNA, the CDR3 is TGTGCCACCAGTTGGGCAGATACGCAGTATTTT. Translation gives CATSWADTQYF.

The chain links TRBV29-1 to TRBJ2-2; D unresolved. V was trimmed by 8 bases and J by 1 base, leaving 14 bases between them. Germline V gene sequence: CDR1 SQVTM, CDR2 ANQGSEA. The CDR3 has 14 residues. This chain's CDR3 is CSISGGENTGELFF. The CDR3 region has the DNA TGCAGCATCTCCGGCGGCGAGAACACCGGGGAGCTGTTTTTT.

This clonotype was counted a few times. V and J are TRBV5-1 and TRBJ2-7; 7 bases are shared with TRBD1. The CDR3 is 15 residues long. Germline V gives CDR1 SGHRS, CDR2 YFSETQ. With V trimmed by 2 bases and J by 0 bases, 5 bases remained unmatched. CDR3 amino acids: CASSLRTGYSYEQYF. CDR3 DNA sequence: TGCGCCAGCAGCTTACGGACAGGTTACTCCTACGAGCAGTACTTC.

V is TRBV9 and J is TRBJ2-4, with TRBD1 identical over 8 bases. The CDR3 loop spans 14 amino acids. V was pared by 2 bases and J by 13 bases, with 11 bases of the junction left unmatched. The germline CDR1 and CDR2 sequences are SGDLS and YYNGEE. The CDR3 coding sequence is TGTGCCAGCAGCGTTTCAGGGGGCAATGGGGAGCAGTACTTC. Translating gives CASSVSGGNGEQYF.

The chain uses TRBV27 and TRBJ2-2; perhaps TRBD1 as D (5 bases). Deletions cut 3 bases from V and 1 base from J, with 9 bases between. This CDR3 contains 15 residues. The germline V gene has CDR1 MNHEY and CDR2 SMNVEV (reference sequence). The DNA for the CDR3 is TGTGCCAGCAGTTTGTGGGGCCTGAACACCGGGGAGCTGTTTTTT. Translated: CASSLWGLNTGELFF.

This clonotype was found a few times. This chain joins TRBV27 and TRBJ2-5; D is possibly TRBD2 (5 bases). The CDR3 spans 12 residues. From germline, CDR1 is MNHEY and CDR2 SMNVEV (reference sequence). V was shortened by 7 bases and J by 5 bases, with 11 bases between the two germline ends. This CDR3 is CASNQADETQYF. CDR3 DNA sequence: TGTGCCAGCAACCAAGCGGACGAGACCCAGTACTTC.

This chain links TRBV20-1 with TRBJ2-7, with unresolved D. CDR1 and CDR2 (germline): DFQATT, SNEGSKA (reference sequence). The CDR3 extends over 11 amino acids. V was pared by 6 bases and J by 4 bases, with 10 bases between. The CDR3 nucleotides read TGCAGTGCCGAGGTCGGTTACGAGCAGTACTTC. Protein sequence: CSAEVGYEQYF.

As DNA, the CDR3 is TGTGCCAGCACCACCGACGGACAGGGGGGCTCGCTGCGGGAGCTGTTTTTT. Translating gives CASTTDGQGGSLRELFF. The V call is TRBV9, the J call TRBJ2-2, with 10 bases lining up with TRBD1. Germline V gene sequence: CDR1 SGDLS, CDR2 YYNGEE. The CDR3 is 17 amino acids. With 6 bases clipped from V and 9 bases from J, the junction kept 17 bases outside the gene matches.

Only a few counts were recorded for this clonotype. The chain recombines TRBV5-1 with TRBJ1-6, with TRBD1 identical over 7 bases. Trimming cost V 3 bases and J 10 bases; bases outside gene matches: 13. The V gene's germline CDR1 is SGHRS and CDR2 YFSETQ. There are 16 residues in the CDR3. The CDR3 DNA is TGCGCCAGCAGCTCGTGGAGTGGGACAGCAATATCACCCCTCCACTTT. This gives the protein CASSSWSGTAISPLHF.

The CDR3 region is CSASVLSYEQYF. CDR3 in DNA: TGCAGTGCTAGTGTACTCTCGTACGAGCAGTACTTC. The V and J genes are TRBV20-1 and TRBJ2-7; D remains ambiguous. The CDR3 consists of 12 residues. CDR1 is DFQATT and CDR2 is SNEGSKA in the germline V gene (reference sequence). V was trimmed by 3 bases and J by 4 bases, leaving 10 bases between them.

The chain links TRBV5-1 to TRBJ2-7; a possible D gene is TRBD2 (6 bases). Germline values: CDR1 SGHRS, CDR2 YFSETQ. The CDR3 has 14 residues. The V end lost 0 bases, the J end lost 6 bases, and 13 bases lay between the germline ends. Here the CDR3 reads CASSLGETRIEQYF. In nucleotides, the CDR3 is TGCGCCAGCAGCTTGGGGGAGACTAGGATCGAGCAGTACTTC.

This clonotype was counted only a few times. The CDR3 region has the DNA TGCGCCAGCAGCCAAAGGACTAGCGGACTCACAGATACGCAGTATTTT. This codes for CASSQRTSGLTDTQYF. The rearrangement links TRBV4-1 to TRBJ2-3; 10 bases match TRBD2. CDR3 length: 16 residues. Trimming took 2 bases from V and 2 from J; bases not matched to a gene: 4. Germline loops: CDR1 MGHRA, CDR2 YSYEKL.